This T cell receptor beta chain was sequenced for a study of blood T cell repertoires in COVID-19. Study background: T cells, B-cell-depleted T cells, or PBMCs provided the cDNA or gDNA that served as material.

Germline V gene lookup returns CDR1 SGHTA and CDR2 FQGNSA. The CDR3 runs to 15 residues. V lost 3 bases, J lost 2 bases, and 3 bases stayed unmatched. Study processing details: By means of reference gene primer amplification, nucleated cell counts were estimated. Clones were read by immunoSEQ multiplex PCR, and TCRdb kept only the in-frame ones, dropping some. D and trimming come from the DNA, and the V and J calls and clone size come from that table. The sample holds roughly 140,000 clones; roughly 85% are singletons and the top ten take around 8%. Seattle researchers signed up patients amid active infection and tracked them longitudinally.

Sample: peripheral blood. V gene TRBV7-2 combines with J gene TRBJ2-7; 11 nucleotides agree with TRBD2. This TCR was sampled from an older woman with COVID-19, enrolled during active disease. CDR3 loop: CASSFRLAGPYEQYF. The CDR3 nucleotides are TGTGCCAGCAGCTTCCGACTAGCGGGGCCCTACGAGCAGTACTTC.